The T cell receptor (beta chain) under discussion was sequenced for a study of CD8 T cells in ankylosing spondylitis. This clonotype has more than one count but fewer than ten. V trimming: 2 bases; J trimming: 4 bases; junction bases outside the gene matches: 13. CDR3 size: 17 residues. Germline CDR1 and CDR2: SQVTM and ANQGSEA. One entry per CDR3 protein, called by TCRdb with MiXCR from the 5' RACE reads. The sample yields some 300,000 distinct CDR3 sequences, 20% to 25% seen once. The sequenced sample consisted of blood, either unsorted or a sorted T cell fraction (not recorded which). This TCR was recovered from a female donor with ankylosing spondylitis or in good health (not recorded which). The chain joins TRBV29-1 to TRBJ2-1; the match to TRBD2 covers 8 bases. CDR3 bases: TGCAGCGTTGAATCCGCGGGGGGAGCGGGACTATACAATGAGCAGTTCTTC. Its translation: CSVESAGGAGLYNEQFF.